The entry below describes one T cell receptor (beta chain). Germline V gives CDR1 MRHNA, CDR2 SNTAGT. Trimming took off 4 bases at V and 7 bases at J, with 11 bases between the two ends. The CDR3 extends over 14 amino acids. The sample belongs to a study of T cell responses to AZD1222 COVID-19 vaccine. Measured with immunoSEQ multiplex PCR; TCRdb has only the in-frame clones, and not every one. The sample has 150,000 or so clones; roughly 89% are singletons. V and J are TRBV6-4 and TRBJ1-6; the D gene is possibly TRBD1 (5 bases). This clonotype originated in an adult in good health. The source was peripheral blood, collected on day 0 of AZD1222 vaccination. The CDR3 sequence: CASSATGLNSPLHF. As DNA, the CDR3 is TGTGCCAGCAGTGCCACGGGGCTGAATTCACCCCTCCACTTT.